This TCR beta chain appears in the sequencing data of a study of T cell clonality in common variable immunodeficiency. Study-wide points: Shared TCRbeta clones were fewer between CVID subjects than controls. Reportedly, TCR beta sequences from common variable immunodeficiency showed fewer deletions and N-nucleotide insertions.

TCRdb's copy holds only in-frame clones and misses some; the assay was immunoSEQ multiplex PCR. The sample has tens of thousands of clones, none seen only once. At least ten counts were recorded for this clone. What it binds is unknown. The CDR3 extends 3 residues past the end of the read, so its final part is completed from the germline J gene. The CDR3 covers 15 residues. With V trimmed by 6 bases and J by 9 bases, 13 bases remained unmatched. Germline CDR1 LNHDA, CDR2 SQIVND (reference sequence). The source of this sequence is a human donor with common variable immunodeficiency. The chain recombines TRBV19 with TRBJ2-1, with TRBD2 matching over 8 bases. Sequenced: peripheral blood mononuclear cells. The part of the CDR3 DNA that was read is TGTGCCAGTAGAGACAGCGGGGGTTCTTCGGTTGAG. Protein sequence: CASRDSGGSSVE. The complete CDR3 sequence is CASRDSGGSSVEQFF.